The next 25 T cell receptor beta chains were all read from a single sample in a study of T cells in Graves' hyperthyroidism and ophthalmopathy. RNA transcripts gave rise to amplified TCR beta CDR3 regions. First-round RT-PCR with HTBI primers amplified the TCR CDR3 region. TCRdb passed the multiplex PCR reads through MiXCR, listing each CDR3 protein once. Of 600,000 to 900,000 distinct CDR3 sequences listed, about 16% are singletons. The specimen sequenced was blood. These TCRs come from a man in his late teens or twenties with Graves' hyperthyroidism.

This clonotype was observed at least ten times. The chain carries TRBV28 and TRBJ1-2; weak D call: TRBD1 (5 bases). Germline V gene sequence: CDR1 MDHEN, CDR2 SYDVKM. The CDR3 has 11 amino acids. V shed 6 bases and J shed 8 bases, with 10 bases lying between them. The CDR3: CASSRRDGYTF. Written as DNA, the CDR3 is TGTGCCAGCAGCCGCAGGGACGGCTACACCTTC.

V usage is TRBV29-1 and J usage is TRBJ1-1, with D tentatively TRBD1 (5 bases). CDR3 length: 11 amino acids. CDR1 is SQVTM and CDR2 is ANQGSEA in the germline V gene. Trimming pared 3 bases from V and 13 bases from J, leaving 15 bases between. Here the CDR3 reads CSVETGRRGFF. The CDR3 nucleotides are TGCAGCGTTGAGACGGGCAGAAGGGGTTTCTTT.

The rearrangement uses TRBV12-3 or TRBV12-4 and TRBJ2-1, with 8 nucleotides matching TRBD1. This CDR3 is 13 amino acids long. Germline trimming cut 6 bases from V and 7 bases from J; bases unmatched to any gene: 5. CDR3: CASRRGQGNEQFF. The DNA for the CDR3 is TGTGCCAGCAGGAGAGGACAGGGTAATGAGCAGTTCTTC.

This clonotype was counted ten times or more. The CDR3 spells CASRTGLHTDTQYF. CDR3 coding DNA: TGTGCCAGCAGAACGGGACTCCACACAGATACGCAGTATTTT. The genes are TRBV12-3 or TRBV12-4 and TRBJ2-3; possibly TRBD2 for D (6 bases). The CDR3 has 14 residues. V was clipped by 6 bases and J by 2 bases, with 12 bases between them.

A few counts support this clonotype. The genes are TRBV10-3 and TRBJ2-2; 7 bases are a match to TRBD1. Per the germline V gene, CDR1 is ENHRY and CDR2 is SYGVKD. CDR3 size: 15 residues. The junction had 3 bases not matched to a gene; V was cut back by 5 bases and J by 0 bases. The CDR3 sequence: CAISIGTANTGELFF. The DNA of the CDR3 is TGTGCCATCAGTATCGGGACAGCGAACACCGGGGAGCTGTTTTTT.

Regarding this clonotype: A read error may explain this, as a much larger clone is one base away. This CDR3 is CASSYDRAYEQYF. DNA of the CDR3: TGTGCCAGCAGTTACGACAGGGCCTACGAGCAGTACTTC. V and J are TRBV6-2 or TRBV6-3 and TRBJ2-7; 7 nucleotides line up with TRBD1. CDR3 size: 13 residues. Germline lookup yields CDR1 MNHEY and CDR2 SVGEGT. V lost 2 bases, J lost 2 bases, and 0 bases stayed unmatched.

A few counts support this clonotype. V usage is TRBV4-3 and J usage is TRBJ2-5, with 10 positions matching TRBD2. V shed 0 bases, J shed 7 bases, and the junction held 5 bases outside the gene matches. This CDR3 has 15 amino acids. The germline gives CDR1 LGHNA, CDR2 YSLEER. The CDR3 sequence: CASSQDIVAGGTQYF. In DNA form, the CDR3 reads TGCGCCAGCAGCCAAGATATTGTAGCGGGAGGGACCCAGTACTTC.

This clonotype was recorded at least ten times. CDR3: CSAPPRETQYF. DNA for the CDR3: TGCAGTGCTCCCCCCAGGGAGACCCAGTACTTC. This chain connects TRBV20-1 to TRBJ2-5; D unresolved. V was trimmed by 5 bases and J by 5 bases, leaving 9 bases between them. CDR1 and CDR2 (germline): DFQATT, SNEGSKA (reference sequence). This CDR3 is 11 amino acids long.

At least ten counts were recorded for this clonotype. DNA for the CDR3: TGCAGTGCTAGCCGTGGGAGCTCCTACAATGAGCAGTTCTTC. Protein sequence: CSASRGSSYNEQFF. The chain has TRBV20-1 and TRBJ2-1; D is perhaps TRBD2 (5 bases). The ends were cut back, 3 bases at V and 0 bases at J, with 9 bases in the middle. CDR3 length: 14 residues. Germline V lookup: CDR1 DFQATT, CDR2 SNEGSKA (reference sequence).

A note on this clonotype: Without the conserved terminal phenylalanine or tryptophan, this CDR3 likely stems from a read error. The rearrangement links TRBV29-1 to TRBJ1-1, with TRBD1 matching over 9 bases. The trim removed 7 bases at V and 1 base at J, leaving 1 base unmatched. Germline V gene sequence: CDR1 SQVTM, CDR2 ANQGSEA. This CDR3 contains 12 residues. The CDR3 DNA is TGCAGCGCGGGACAGGGGAACACTGAAGCTTTCCTT. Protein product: CSAGQGNTEAFL.

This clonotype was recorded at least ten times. The CDR3 protein is CATSEPGLAGGENNEQFF. CDR3 DNA sequence: TGTGCCACCAGTGAACCGGGACTAGCGGGAGGCGAGAACAATGAGCAGTTCTTC. The gene calls are TRBV24-1 and TRBJ2-1, with 15 bases matching TRBD2. The CDR3 has 18 amino acids. From germline, CDR1 is KGHDR and CDR2 SFDVKD. Trimming removed 4 bases from V and 5 bases from J; junction bases left unmatched: 8.

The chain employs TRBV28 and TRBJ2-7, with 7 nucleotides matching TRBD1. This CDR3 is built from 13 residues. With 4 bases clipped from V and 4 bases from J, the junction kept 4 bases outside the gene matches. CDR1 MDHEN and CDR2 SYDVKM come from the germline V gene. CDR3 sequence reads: CASSSGGWYEQYF. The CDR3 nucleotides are TGTGCCAGCAGTTCAGGGGGTTGGTACGAGCAGTACTTC.

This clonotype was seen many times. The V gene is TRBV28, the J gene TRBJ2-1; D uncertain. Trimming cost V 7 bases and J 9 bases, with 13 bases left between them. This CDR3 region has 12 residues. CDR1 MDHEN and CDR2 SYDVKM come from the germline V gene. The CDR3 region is CASKSPQREQFF. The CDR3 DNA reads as TGTGCCAGCAAAAGTCCTCAACGTGAGCAGTTCTTC.

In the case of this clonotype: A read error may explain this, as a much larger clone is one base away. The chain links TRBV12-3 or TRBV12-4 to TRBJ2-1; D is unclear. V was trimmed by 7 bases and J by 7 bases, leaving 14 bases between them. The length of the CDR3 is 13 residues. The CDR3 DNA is TGTGCCAGCACCGTTTTTAACGTGAATGAGCAGTTCTTC. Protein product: CASTVFNVNEQFF.

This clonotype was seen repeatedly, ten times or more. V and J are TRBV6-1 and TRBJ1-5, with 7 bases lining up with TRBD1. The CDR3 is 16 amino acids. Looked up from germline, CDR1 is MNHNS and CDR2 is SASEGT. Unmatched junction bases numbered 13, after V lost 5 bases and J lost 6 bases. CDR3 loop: CASSYGTGALSQPQHF. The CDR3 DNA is TGTGCCAGCAGTTATGGAACAGGGGCTTTGTCTCAGCCCCAGCATTTT.

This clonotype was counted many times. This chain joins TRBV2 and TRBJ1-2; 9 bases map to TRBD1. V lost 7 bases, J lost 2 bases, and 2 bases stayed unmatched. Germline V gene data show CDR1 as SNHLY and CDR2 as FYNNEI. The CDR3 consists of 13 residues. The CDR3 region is CASTDRGNYGYTF. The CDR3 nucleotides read TGTGCCAGCACGGACAGGGGAAACTATGGCTACACCTTC.

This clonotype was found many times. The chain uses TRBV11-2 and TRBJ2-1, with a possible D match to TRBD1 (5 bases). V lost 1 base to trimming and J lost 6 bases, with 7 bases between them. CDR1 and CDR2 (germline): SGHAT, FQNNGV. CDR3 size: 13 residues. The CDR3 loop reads CASSLVGVNEQFF. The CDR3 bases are TGTGCCAGCAGCTTAGTAGGGGTCAATGAGCAGTTCTTC. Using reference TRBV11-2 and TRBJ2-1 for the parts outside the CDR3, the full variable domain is EAGVAQSPRYKIIEKRQSVAFWCNPISGHATLYWYQQILGQGPKLLIQFQNNGVVDDSQLPKDRFSAERLKGVDSTLKIQPAKLEDSAVYLCASSLVGVNEQFFGPGTRLTVL.

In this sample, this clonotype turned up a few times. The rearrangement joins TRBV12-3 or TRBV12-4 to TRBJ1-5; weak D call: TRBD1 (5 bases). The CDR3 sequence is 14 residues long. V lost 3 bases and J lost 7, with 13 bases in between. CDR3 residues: CASSFSGARQPQHF. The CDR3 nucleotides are TGTGCCAGCAGTTTTTCCGGGGCCCGGCAGCCCCAGCATTTT.

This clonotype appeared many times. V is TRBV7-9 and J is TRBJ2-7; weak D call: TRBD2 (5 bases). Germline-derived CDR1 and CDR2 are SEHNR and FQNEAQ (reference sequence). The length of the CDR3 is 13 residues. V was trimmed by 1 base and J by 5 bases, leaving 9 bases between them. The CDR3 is CASSLGSGDEQYF. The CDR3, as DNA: TGTGCCAGCAGCTTAGGATCCGGGGACGAGCAGTACTTC.

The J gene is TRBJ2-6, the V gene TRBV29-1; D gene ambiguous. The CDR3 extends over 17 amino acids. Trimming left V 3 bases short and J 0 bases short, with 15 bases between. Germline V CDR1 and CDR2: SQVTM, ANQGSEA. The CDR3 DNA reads TGCAGCGTTGAGGGCGGTATTAGCTCCTCTGGGGCCAACGTCCTGACTTTC. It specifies CSVEGGISSSGANVLTF.

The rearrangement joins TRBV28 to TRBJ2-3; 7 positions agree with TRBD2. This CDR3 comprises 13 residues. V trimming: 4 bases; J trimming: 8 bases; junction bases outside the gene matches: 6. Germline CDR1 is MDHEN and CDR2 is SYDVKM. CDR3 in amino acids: CASSSGGSPTQYF. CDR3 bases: TGTGCCAGCAGTTCTGGCGGGAGCCCTACGCAGTATTTT.

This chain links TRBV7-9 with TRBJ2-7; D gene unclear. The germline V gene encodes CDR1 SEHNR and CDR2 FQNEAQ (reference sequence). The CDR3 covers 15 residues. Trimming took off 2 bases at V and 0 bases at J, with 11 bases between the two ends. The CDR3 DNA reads TGTGCCAGCAGCTTACCCCGGATAAGCTCCTACGAGCAGTACTTC. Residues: CASSLPRISSYEQYF.

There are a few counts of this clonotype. The DNA of the CDR3 is TGTGCCAGCAGCTCCTCCGGGACTAGCGGGAGGTCAAAGTACTTC. Amino acid sequence: CASSSSGTSGRSKYF. The V and J genes are TRBV28 and TRBJ2-5; 15 nucleotides line up with TRBD2. From germline, CDR1 is MDHEN and CDR2 SYDVKM. V lost 6 bases and J lost 12; bases outside the gene matches: 11. This CDR3 has 15 amino acids. Looking up the rest from reference TRBV28 and TRBJ2-5 gives the full variable domain: DVKVTQSSRYLVKRTGEKVFLECVQDMDHENMFWYRQDPGLGLRLIYFSYDVKMKEKGDIPEGYSVSREKKERFSLILESASTNQTSMYLCASSSSGTSGRSKYFGPGTRLLVL.

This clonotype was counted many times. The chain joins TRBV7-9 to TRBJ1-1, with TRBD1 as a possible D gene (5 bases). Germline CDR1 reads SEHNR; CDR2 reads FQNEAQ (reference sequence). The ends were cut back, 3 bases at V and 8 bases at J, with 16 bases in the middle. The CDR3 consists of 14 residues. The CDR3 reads CASSFTTRAGEAFF. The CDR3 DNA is TGTGCCAGCAGCTTTACCACTCGCGCAGGGGAAGCTTTCTTT. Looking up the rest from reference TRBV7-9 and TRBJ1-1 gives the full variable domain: DTGVSQNPRHKITKRGQNVTFRCDPISEHNRLYWYRQTLGQGPEFLTYFQNEAQLEKSRLLSDRFSAERPKGSFSTLEIQRTEQGDSAMYLCASSFTTRAGEAFFGQGTRLTVV.

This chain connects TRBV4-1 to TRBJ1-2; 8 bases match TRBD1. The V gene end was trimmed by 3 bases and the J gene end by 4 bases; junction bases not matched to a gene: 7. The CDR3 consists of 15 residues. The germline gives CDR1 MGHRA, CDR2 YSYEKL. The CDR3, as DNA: TGCGCCAGCAGCCATCGGACAGGGATGGCCTATGGCTACACCTTC. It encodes CASSHRTGMAYGYTF.